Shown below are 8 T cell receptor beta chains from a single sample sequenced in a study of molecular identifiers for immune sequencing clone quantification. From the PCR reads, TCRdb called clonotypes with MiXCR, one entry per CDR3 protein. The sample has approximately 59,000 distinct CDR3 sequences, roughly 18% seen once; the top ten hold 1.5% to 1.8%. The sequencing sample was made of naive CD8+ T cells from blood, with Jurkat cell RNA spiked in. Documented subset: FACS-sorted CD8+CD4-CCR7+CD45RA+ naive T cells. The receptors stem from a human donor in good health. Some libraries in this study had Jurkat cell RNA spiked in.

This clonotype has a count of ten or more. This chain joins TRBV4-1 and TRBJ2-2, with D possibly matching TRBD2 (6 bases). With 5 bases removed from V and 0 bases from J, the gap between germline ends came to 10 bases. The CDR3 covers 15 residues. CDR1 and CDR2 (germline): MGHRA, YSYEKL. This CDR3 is CASSWRLANTGELFF. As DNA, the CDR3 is TGCGCCAGCAGCTGGAGACTAGCGAACACCGGGGAGCTGTTTTTT.

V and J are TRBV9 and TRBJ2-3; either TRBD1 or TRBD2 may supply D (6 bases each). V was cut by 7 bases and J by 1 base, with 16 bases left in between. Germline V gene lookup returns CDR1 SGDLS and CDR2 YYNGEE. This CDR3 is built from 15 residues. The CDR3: CASALGGLGTDTQYF. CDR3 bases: TGTGCCAGCGCCTTAGGGGGGCTTGGCACAGATACGCAGTATTTT.

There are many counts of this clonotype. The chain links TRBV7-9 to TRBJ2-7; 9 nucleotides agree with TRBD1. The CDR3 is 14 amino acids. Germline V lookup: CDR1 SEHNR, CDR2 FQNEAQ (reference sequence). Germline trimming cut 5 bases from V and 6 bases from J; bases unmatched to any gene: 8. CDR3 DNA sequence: TGTGCCAGCAGCCTCCGGGACAGGGAATTCGAGCAGTACTTC. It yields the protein CASSLRDREFEQYF.

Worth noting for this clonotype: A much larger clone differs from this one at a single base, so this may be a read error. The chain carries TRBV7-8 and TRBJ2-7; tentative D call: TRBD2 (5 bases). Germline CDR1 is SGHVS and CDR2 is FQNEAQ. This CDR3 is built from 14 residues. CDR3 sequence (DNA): TGTGCCAGCAGCATAGCGTACCGAAGCTACGAGCAGTACTTC. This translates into CASSIAYRSYEQYF.

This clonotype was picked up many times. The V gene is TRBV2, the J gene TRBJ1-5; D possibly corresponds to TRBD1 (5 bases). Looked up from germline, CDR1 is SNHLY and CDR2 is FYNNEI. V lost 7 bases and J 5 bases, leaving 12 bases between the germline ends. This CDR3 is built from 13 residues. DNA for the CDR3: TGTGCCAGCACCAGGGCGCCGCATCAGCCCCAGCATTTT. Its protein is CASTRAPHQPQHF.

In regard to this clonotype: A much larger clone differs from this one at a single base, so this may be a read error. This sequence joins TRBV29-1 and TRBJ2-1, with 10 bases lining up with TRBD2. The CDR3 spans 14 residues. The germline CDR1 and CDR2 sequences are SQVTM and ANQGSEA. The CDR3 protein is CSVPSASGSHERFF. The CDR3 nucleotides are TGCAGCGTTCCAAGTGCTAGCGGGAGCCATGAGCGGTTCTTC.

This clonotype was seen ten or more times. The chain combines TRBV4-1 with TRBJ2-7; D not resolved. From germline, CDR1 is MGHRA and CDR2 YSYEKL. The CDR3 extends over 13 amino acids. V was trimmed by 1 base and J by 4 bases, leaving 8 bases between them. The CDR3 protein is CASSQGLSYEQYF. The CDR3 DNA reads TGCGCCAGCAGCCAAGGTCTAAGTTACGAGCAGTACTTC.

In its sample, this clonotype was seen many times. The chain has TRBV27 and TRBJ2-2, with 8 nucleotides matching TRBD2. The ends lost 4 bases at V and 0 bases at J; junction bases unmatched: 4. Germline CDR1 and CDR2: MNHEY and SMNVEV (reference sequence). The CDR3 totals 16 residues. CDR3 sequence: CASSSGGGPNTGELFF. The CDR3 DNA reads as TGTGCCAGCAGTTCGGGGGGGGGTCCGAACACCGGGGAGCTGTTTTTT.